This TCR beta chain was identified in a study of T cell changes during pregnancy in multiple sclerosis. CDR3 length: 16 residues. V gave up 5 bases and J gave up 4 bases, with 19 bases separating them. CDR1 and CDR2 (germline): SGHTA, FQGTGA. Clones were read by immunoSEQ multiplex PCR, and TCRdb kept only the in-frame ones, dropping some. The sample yields fewer than 45,000 clones, around 90% seen once. The material sequenced was CD4+ T cells from peripheral blood mononuclear cells, taken in the third trimester of pregnancy. The clonotype comes from a female donor in good health, enrolled as a control in a pregnancy study. The chain couples TRBV7-3 to TRBJ2-3; no clear D. CDR3 nucleotide sequence: TGTGCCAGCAGCCCGTCCTATTTAGAGTCCTCAGATACGCAGTATTTT. Translation gives CASSPSYLESSDTQYF.